The rows below give T cell receptor beta chains drawn from one sample of a study of blood T cell repertoires in COVID-19. This table comes from immunoSEQ multiplex PCR, and its TCRdb copy is limited to in-frame clones, with some not included. The sample has 200,000 to 250,000 clones, around 80% seen once. Sequenced material: peripheral blood. These receptors came from a woman aged 35 to 49 with acute or convalescent COVID-19. Each CDR3 is given with its conserved first and last residue. D genes are given only for firm matches. The size of a clone is reported for some rows only, either as once, few or many, or as a class for expanded clones.

clone size: NA; J gene: TRBJ2-7; D gene: NA; V gene: TRBV19; CDR3 DNA: TGTGCCAGTAGTGTAATAACAGGGACCACCTACGAGCAGTACTTC; CDR3 protein: CASSVITGTTYEQYF
clone size: NA; J gene: TRBJ2-7; D gene: TRBD2; V gene: TRBV3-1/TRBV3-2; CDR3 DNA: TGTGCCAGCAGCCTGAGAATGGGACTAGCGGGGCCCTACGAGCAGTACTTC; CDR3 protein: CASSLRMGLAGPYEQYF
clone size: NA; J gene: TRBJ2-7; D gene: NA; V gene: TRBV7-8; CDR3 DNA: TGTGCCAGCAGCTTAGGGCAGGGGCTCTACGAGCAGTACTTC; CDR3 protein: CASSLGQGLYEQYF
clone size: NA; J gene: TRBJ1-5; D gene: NA; V gene: TRBV9; CDR3 DNA: TGTGCCAGCAGCGCACGCGTACAGGGTCTGCGTTATCAGCCCCAGCATTTT; CDR3 protein: CASSARVQGLRYQPQHF
clone size: NA; J gene: TRBJ2-3; D gene: TRBD1; V gene: TRBV2; CDR3 DNA: TGTGCCAGCACCGCAACCGTAACAGGGGCCACAGATACGCAGTATTTT; CDR3 protein: CASTATVTGATDTQYF
clone size: NA; J gene: TRBJ1-2; D gene: TRBD1; V gene: TRBV24-1; CDR3 DNA: TGTGCCACCAGTGATGTTACAGGGGGTCGGAACTATGGCTACACCTTC; CDR3 protein: CATSDVTGGRNYGYTF
clone size: NA; J gene: TRBJ1-2; D gene: NA; V gene: TRBV19; CDR3 DNA: TGTGCCAGTAGTATAAACGGCTGGGGAACAGGAGATGGCTACACCTTC; CDR3 protein: CASSINGWGTGDGYTF
clone size: NA; J gene: TRBJ2-7; D gene: TRBD1; V gene: TRBV11-2; CDR3 DNA: TGTGCCAGCAGCTTCCAGACAGGGTCCGAGCAGTACTTC; CDR3 protein: CASSFQTGSEQYF
clone size: NA; J gene: TRBJ2-2; D gene: NA; V gene: TRBV4-3; CDR3 DNA: TGCGCCAGCAGCCAAGATAGTACCACCGGGGAGCTGTTTTTT; CDR3 protein: CASSQDSTTGELFF
clone size: NA; J gene: TRBJ2-2; D gene: NA; V gene: TRBV3-1/TRBV3-2; CDR3 DNA: TGTGCCAGCAGCCAAATAATCCTCAGGGGGGCGGACACCGGGGAGCTGTTTTTT; CDR3 protein: CASSQIILRGADTGELFF
clone size: NA; J gene: TRBJ2-7; D gene: TRBD1; V gene: TRBV7-8; CDR3 DNA: TGTGCCAGCAGCTTAAGATCTGTCGGACAGGGGGCCTACGAGCAGTACTTC; CDR3 protein: CASSLRSVGQGAYEQYF
clone size: few; J gene: TRBJ1-1; D gene: NA; V gene: TRBV5-1; CDR3 DNA: TGCGCCAGCAGCCCGTCGGGACACCTGAACACTGAAGCTTTCTTT; CDR3 protein: CASSPSGHLNTEAFF
clone size: NA; J gene: TRBJ1-2; D gene: NA; V gene: TRBV6-5; CDR3 DNA: TGTGCCAGCAGTTCGGAGGGGACTGTAGGCTACACCTTC; CDR3 protein: CASSSEGTVGYTF
clone size: NA; J gene: TRBJ1-1; D gene: NA; V gene: TRBV6-2/TRBV6-3; CDR3 DNA: TGTGCCAGCAGTTTGGGGACTATGAACACTGAAGCTTTCTTT; CDR3 protein: CASSLGTMNTEAFF
clone size: NA; J gene: TRBJ1-1; D gene: NA; V gene: TRBV24-1; CDR3 DNA: TGTGCCACCAGTGGTCCAGGGGCTAACACTGAAGCTTTCTTT; CDR3 protein: CATSGPGANTEAFF
clone size: NA; J gene: TRBJ2-5; D gene: TRBD2; V gene: TRBV13; CDR3 DNA: TGTGCCAGCAGCTTAGCGGGAGGGCTAGAAGAGACCCAGTACTTC; CDR3 protein: CASSLAGGLEETQYF
clone size: NA; J gene: TRBJ1-5; D gene: NA; V gene: TRBV21-1; CDR3 DNA: TGTGCCAGCAGCAAAGAGGGACGGGGACAGCTCAATCAGCCCCAGCATTTT; CDR3 protein: CASSKEGRGQLNQPQHF
clone size: NA; J gene: TRBJ2-7; D gene: NA; V gene: TRBV19; CDR3 DNA: TGTGCCAGTAGTATAGTGGGGGACTCTTACGAGCAGTACTTC; CDR3 protein: CASSIVGDSYEQYF
clone size: once; J gene: TRBJ1-5; D gene: NA; V gene: TRBV15; CDR3 DNA: TGTGCCACCAGCAGAGATAGCGGGGTAGGTCAGCCCCAGCATTTT; CDR3 protein: CATSRDSGVGQPQHF
clone size: NA; J gene: TRBJ1-5; D gene: NA; V gene: TRBV19; CDR3 DNA: TGTGCCAGTAGTAAAACCCTAGGACAGTATAGCAATCAGCCCCAGCATTTT; CDR3 protein: CASSKTLGQYSNQPQHF
clone size: NA; J gene: TRBJ1-2; D gene: NA; V gene: TRBV19; CDR3 DNA: TGTGCCAGTAGTGACCGGCCCTCCGGGGGCTATGGCTACACCTTC; CDR3 protein: CASSDRPSGGYGYTF
clone size: NA; J gene: TRBJ1-1; D gene: NA; V gene: TRBV9; CDR3 DNA: TGTGCCAGCAGCTCATACATGAACACTGAAGCTTTCTTT; CDR3 protein: CASSSYMNTEAFF
clone size: once; J gene: TRBJ1-3; D gene: NA; V gene: TRBV7-3; CDR3 DNA: TGTGCCAGCAGCTCTGACAGGCGCTTCTCGAGCTCTGGAAACACCATATATTTT; CDR3 protein: CASSSDRRFSSSGNTIYF
clone size: NA; J gene: TRBJ1-1; D gene: NA; V gene: TRBV9; CDR3 DNA: TGTGCCAGCAGCGTCCCTAGGGGGGGGCGAATGACAAGCCATGAAGCTTTCTTT; CDR3 protein: CASSVPRGGRMTSHEAFF
clone size: NA; J gene: TRBJ2-3; D gene: TRBD2; V gene: TRBV27; CDR3 DNA: TGTGCCAGCAGTTCCTCAGGGACTAGAAATGCGCAGTATTTT; CDR3 protein: CASSSSGTRNAQYF
clone size: NA; J gene: TRBJ2-7; D gene: NA; V gene: TRBV6-5; CDR3 DNA: TGTGCCAGCAGGGGGACACCACAAAGTCACGAGCAGTACTTC; CDR3 protein: CASRGTPQSHEQYF
clone size: NA; J gene: TRBJ1-1; D gene: NA; V gene: TRBV6-4; CDR3 DNA: TGTGCCAGCAGTCCCTTTTTGAACACTGAAGCTTTCTTT; CDR3 protein: CASSPFLNTEAFF
clone size: NA; J gene: TRBJ1-5; D gene: NA; V gene: TRBV19; CDR3 DNA: TGTGCCAGTAGAGGGGTCTATAGCAATCAGCCCCAGCATTTT; CDR3 protein: CASRGVYSNQPQHF
clone size: NA; J gene: TRBJ1-2; D gene: NA; V gene: TRBV2; CDR3 DNA: TGTGCCAGCAGTACAGGAGCTATCTATGGCTACACCTTC; CDR3 protein: CASSTGAIYGYTF